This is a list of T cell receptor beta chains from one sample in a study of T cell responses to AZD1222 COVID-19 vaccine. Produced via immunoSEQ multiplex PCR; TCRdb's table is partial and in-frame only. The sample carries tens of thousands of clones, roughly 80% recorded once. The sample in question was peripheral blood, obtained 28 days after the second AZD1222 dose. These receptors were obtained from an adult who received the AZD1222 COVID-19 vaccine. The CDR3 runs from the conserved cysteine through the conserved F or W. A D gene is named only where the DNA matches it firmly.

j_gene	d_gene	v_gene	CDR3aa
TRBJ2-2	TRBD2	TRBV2	CASRGLAGITGELFF
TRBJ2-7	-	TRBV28	CASSLPGQPNYEQYF
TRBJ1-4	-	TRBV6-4	CASSAKSGEKLFF
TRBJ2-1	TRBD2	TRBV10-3	CAIRGLAGDDEQFF
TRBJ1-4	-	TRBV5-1	CASSLLAGGGEKLFF
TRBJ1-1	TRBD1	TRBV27	CASSPSVGGTTEAFF
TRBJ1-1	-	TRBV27	CASSPWVNTEAFF
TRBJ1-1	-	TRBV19	CASSMSLNWVPAGTTEAFF
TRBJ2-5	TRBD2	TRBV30	CAWSPGLAALETQYF
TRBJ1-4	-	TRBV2	CASVRGRAYEKLFF
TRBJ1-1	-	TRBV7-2	CASSLRGANTEAFF
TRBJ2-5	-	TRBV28	CAAKGTTLYQETQYF
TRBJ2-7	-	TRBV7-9	CASSFLQGLSSYEQYF
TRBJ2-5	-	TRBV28	CASSLTAYQETQYF
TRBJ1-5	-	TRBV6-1	CASSGVSINQPQHF
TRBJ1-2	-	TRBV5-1	CASSLGNSLSFYGYTF
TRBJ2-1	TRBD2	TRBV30	CAWSSGLGNEQFF